Shown below are 2 T cell receptor beta chains from a single sample sequenced in a study of human T cells and chemical hapten exposure. Stated time point: patch test 3, about 24 weeks after DPC sensitization. Treatment meaning: therapeutic diphenylcyclopropenone sensitization with weekly scalp DPC. TCRdb processed the RACE reads anew with MiXCR; each CDR3 protein has one entry. The profile shows roughly 84,000 distinct CDR3 sequences, 10% to 11% of them singletons. This specimen consisted of whole blood, obtained in connection with sensitization to the hapten diphenylcyclopropenone (DPC). The receptors here all came from a woman aged 45 to 65 with alopecia areata. Some clones in this sample may be carry-over from other donors' samples.

This clonotype was recorded many times. The rearrangement joins TRBV7-2 to TRBJ2-2; 12 bases fit TRBD2. V shed 4 bases, J shed 4 bases, and the junction held 7 bases outside the gene matches. The CDR3 contains 17 residues. The germline CDR1 and CDR2 sequences are SGHTA and FQGNSA. The CDR3 spells CASSSLAGGPATGELFF. The CDR3 nucleotides are TGTGCCAGCAGCTCGCTAGCGGGAGGGCCTGCCACCGGGGAGCTGTTTTTT.

This clonotype was recorded at least ten times. This chain links TRBV7-2 with TRBJ1-6, with TRBD1 matching over 7 bases. Germline V lookup: CDR1 SGHTA, CDR2 FQGNSA. Trimming at V came to 0 bases and at J to 8 bases, leaving 4 bases not matched to a gene. The CDR3 has 15 amino acids. The CDR3 coding sequence is TGTGCCAGCAGCTTAGCGACAGGGTCACATTCACCCCTCCACTTT. This translates into CASSLATGSHSPLHF. Full variable domain (rest looked up from reference TRBV7-2 and TRBJ1-6): GAGVSQSPSNKVTEKGKDVELRCDPISGHTALYWYRQSLGQGLEFLIYFQGNSAPDKSGLPSDRFSAERTGGSVSTLTIQRTQQEDSAVYLCASSLATGSHSPLHFGNGTRLTVT.